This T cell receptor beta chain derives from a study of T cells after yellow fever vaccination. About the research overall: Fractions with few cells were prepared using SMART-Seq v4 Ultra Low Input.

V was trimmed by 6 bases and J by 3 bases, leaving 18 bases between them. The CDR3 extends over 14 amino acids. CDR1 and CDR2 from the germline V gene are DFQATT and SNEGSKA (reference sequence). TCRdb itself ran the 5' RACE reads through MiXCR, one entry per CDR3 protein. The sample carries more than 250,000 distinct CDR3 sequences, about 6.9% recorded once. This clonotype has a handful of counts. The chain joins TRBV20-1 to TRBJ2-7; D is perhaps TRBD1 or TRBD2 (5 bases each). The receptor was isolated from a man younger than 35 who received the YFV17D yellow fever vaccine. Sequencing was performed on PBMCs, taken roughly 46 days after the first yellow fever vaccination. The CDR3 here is CSAQKGTDHYEQYF. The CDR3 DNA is TGCAGTGCCCAGAAGGGGACGGACCACTACGAGCAGTACTTC.